This T cell receptor (beta chain) was recovered during a study of blood T cell repertoires in COVID-19 (dated by TCRdb to about 2020). In terms of the full investigation: Collaborator samples came from the United States, Italy and Spain and covered acute and convalescent phases of COVID-19. A freely available public database, intended as a resource for researchers studying the immune response to SARS-CoV-2, is where the repertoires were released. A de-identified subject ID, COVID-19 status, age in years and sex were almost always included in the sample metadata. The dataset comprised deeply sampled blood TCRbeta repertoires from subjects exposed to, actively infected with, or recovered from COVID-19. The samples were drawn from the first 160 participants of the ongoing ImmuneRACE study and from some 1,300 subjects provided by 6 global collaborators. The material from the prospective study consisted of cDNA or gDNA derived from T cells, B-cell-depleted T cells, or PBMCs. Where available, HLA class I and class II types were obtained from metadata supplied by the sample provider rather than from assay-based typing.

General findings and caveats noted by the study authors: The quantity of clinical and demographic metadata differed by source and by participant and was supplied without curation.

The collaborating institutions used their own protocols to collect whole blood in K2EDTA tubes. For TCRbeta analysis, collaborators shipped samples in one of three forms: frozen whole blood, isolated PBMCs, or DNA extracted from either of those sample types. A word on this clone: The antigen this receptor binds is unknown. Per-base qualities were not stored, and no clone one base away is much larger.

The immunoSEQ Assay, a bias-controlled multiplex PCR, was used to amplify TCRbeta CDR3 regions from genomic DNA. From the authors' description of their analysis: Within the assay, amplification of reference gene primers was used to estimate how many nucleated cells each sample contained. Sequence reads were collapsed and filtered to measure the absolute abundance of every unique TCRbeta CDR3 rearrangement. For each sample, productive Simpson clonality was calculated as the square root of Simpson's diversity index across productive rearrangements. Not all clones reach the TCRdb copy of this immuneACCESS table, which keeps in-frame sequences only. Checked studies attribute under half of the gap to unresolved V genes and leave the rest unexplained. From that table come the V and J calls and clone size; the DNA was used to work out D and trimming. The sample includes about 200,000 clones, with 80% to 90% observed a single time. The leading ten clones occupy 13% of the sample.

The receptor was derived from a human donor in a cohort sampled during active COVID-19. Source material: peripheral blood.

Read as DNA, the sequence is TGTGCCAGCAGCTTGCAATGGACGGGACAAAAGAACACTGAAGCTTTCTTT. It translates to CASSLQWTGQKNTEAFF. The V and J genes are TRBV5-4 and TRBJ1-1; a tentative D call is TRBD1 (6 bases match). From the cysteine through the phenylalanine, the CDR3 covers 17 amino acids. The retained sequence is limited to the CDR3, 51 bases, with the frame set at the first base. From the germline V gene (reference sequence), CDR1 is SGHNT and CDR2 is YYREEE. Deletion took 1 base off V and 1 base off J, with a span of 17 bases between the germline ends.